The 8 T cell receptor beta chains below all came from one sample that was sequenced in a study of identical twins. TCRdb recomputed calls from the 5' RACE reads with MiXCR, one row per CDR3 protein. Found here are around 1.7 million distinct CDR3 sequences, less than 40% of them singletons; the top ten hold under 0.35%. The sample taken for sequencing was cord blood. Receptors were obtained from a newborn girl in good health.

This clonotype was detected a few times. The chain recombines TRBV12-3 or TRBV12-4 with TRBJ2-1; D uncertain. Trimming left V 6 bases short and J 2 bases short, with 14 bases between. The CDR3 consists of 15 residues. The CDR3 coding sequence is TGTGCCAGCAGGCTTGGGGAAGGTACCTACAATGAGCAGTTCTTC. Translating gives CASRLGEGTYNEQFF.

This chain joins TRBV4-1 and TRBJ2-1; 9 bases match TRBD2. The CDR3 has 13 residues. Germline V CDR1 and CDR2: MGHRA, YSYEKL. Losses at the gene ends were 1 base for V and 8 bases for J; bases not matched to a gene: 0. The CDR3 loop reads CASSQGTSDEQFF. CDR3 coding DNA: TGCGCCAGCAGCCAAGGGACTAGCGATGAGCAGTTCTTC.

This clonotype has only a few counts. V is TRBV20-1 and J is TRBJ2-5, with TRBD1 matching 10 bases. V lost 4 bases, J lost 3 bases, and 17 bases stayed unmatched. CDR3 size: 18 residues. Per the germline V gene, CDR1 is DFQATT and CDR2 is SNEGSKA (reference sequence). CDR3 in DNA: TGCAGTGCTACATGGATATCACGGGACAGGGGTTGGGAAGAGACCCAGTACTTC. Translated: CSATWISRDRGWEETQYF.

This clonotype showed up just a few times. The rearrangement links TRBV4-2 to TRBJ2-1, with TRBD2 identical over 7 bases. The better agreement between TRBJ2-7 and the DNA end casts doubt on the J call. This CDR3 is built from 19 residues. CDR1 is LGHNA, CDR2 YNFKEQ, per germline. CDR3 coding DNA: TGTGCCAGCAGCCAAGTCAGCTTAATATTAGCGGGCGAATACAATGAGCAGTACTTC. Its protein is CASSQVSLILAGEYNEQYF.

There are a few counts of this clonotype. The chain uses TRBV20-1 and TRBJ1-5; tentative D call: TRBD1 (6 bases). V lost 5 bases and J lost 4, with 12 bases in between. The CDR3 is 13 amino acids. Per germline, CDR1 DFQATT and CDR2 SNEGSKA (reference sequence). This CDR3 reads CSAGKDSNQPQHF. Here the CDR3 DNA reads TGCAGTGCTGGGAAGGACAGTAATCAGCCCCAGCATTTT.

This clonotype was seen a few times. The chain employs TRBV9 and TRBJ2-1, with TRBD2 matching 10 bases. This CDR3 is 16 amino acids long. Per germline, CDR1 SGDLS and CDR2 YYNGEE. V lost 8 bases, J lost 9 bases, and 17 bases stayed unmatched. DNA for the CDR3: TGTGCCAGGGGGGGTAGCGGGAGGTTTCTACTTTGTGAGCAGTTCTTC. This gives the protein CARGGSGRFLLCEQFF.

V and J are TRBV27 and TRBJ1-5, with TRBD1 as a possible D gene (6 bases). V gave up 5 bases and J gave up 4 bases, with 18 bases separating them. The CDR3 consists of 16 residues. Germline V gene data show CDR1 as MNHEY and CDR2 as SMNVEV (reference sequence). CDR3 loop: CASSPLRQVPNQPQHF. The CDR3 DNA follows: TGTGCCAGCAGTCCCCTAAGACAGGTTCCTAATCAGCCCCAGCATTTT.

In the case of this clonotype: This clone may be a read error of a much larger clone one base away. The chain combines TRBV12-3 or TRBV12-4 with TRBJ2-4; D might be TRBD1 (5 bases). V dropped 2 bases and J dropped 1 base, with 12 bases sitting between them. There are 16 residues in the CDR3. The CDR3 loop is CASSLQQVLAKNIQYF. The DNA for the CDR3 is TGTGCCAGCAGTTTACAACAGGTGCTGGCCAAAAACATTCAGTACTTC.